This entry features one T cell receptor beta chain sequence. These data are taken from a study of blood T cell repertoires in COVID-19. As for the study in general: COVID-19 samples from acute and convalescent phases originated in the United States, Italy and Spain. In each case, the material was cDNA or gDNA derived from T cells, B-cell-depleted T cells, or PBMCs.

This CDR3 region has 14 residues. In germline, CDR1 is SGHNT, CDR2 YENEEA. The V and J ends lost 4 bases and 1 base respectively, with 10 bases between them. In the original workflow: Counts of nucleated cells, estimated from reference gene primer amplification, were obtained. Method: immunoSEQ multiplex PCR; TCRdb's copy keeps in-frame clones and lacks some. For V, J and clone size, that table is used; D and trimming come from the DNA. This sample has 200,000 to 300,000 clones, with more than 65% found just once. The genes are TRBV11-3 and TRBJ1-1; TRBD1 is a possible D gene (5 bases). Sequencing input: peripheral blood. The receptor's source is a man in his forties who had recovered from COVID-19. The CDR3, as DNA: TGTGCCAGCAGCTCGACAGTTGAGAACACTGAAGCTTTCTTT. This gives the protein CASSSTVENTEAFF.